This T cell receptor beta chain was sequenced for a study of shared clonotypes between healthy human individuals. As handled by the study authors: Junction-only immunoSEQ data arrived without quality scores, meaning filtering differed. Only in-frame clones appear in the TCRdb table, and some are missing; sequencing was by immunoSEQ multiplex PCR. For V, J and clone size, that table is used; D and trimming come from the DNA. The table includes roughly 2.5 million clones, around nine tenths detected once. What was sequenced was naive CD4+ T cells sorted from blood. As for subset: CD45RA+ positively selected. The receptor comes from a man between 18 and 29 years old in good health.

The CDR3 is CATKALGGLPNNQPQHF. The CDR3, as DNA: TGTGCCACGAAAGCTCTCGGGGGGCTCCCCAACAATCAGCCCCAGCATTTT. This chain connects TRBV19 to TRBJ1-5, with D tentatively TRBD1 (6 bases). Germline V gene sequence: CDR1 LNHDA, CDR2 SQIVND (reference sequence). The CDR3 spans 17 residues. V was pared by 10 bases and J by 3 bases, with 25 bases between. Variable domain in full (rest from reference TRBV19 and TRBJ1-5): DGGITQSPKYLFRKEGQNVTLSCEQNLNHDAMYWYRQDPGQGLRLIYYSQIVNDFQKGDIAEGYSVSREKKESFPLTVTSAQKNPTAFYLCATKALGGLPNNQPQHFGDGTRLSIL.